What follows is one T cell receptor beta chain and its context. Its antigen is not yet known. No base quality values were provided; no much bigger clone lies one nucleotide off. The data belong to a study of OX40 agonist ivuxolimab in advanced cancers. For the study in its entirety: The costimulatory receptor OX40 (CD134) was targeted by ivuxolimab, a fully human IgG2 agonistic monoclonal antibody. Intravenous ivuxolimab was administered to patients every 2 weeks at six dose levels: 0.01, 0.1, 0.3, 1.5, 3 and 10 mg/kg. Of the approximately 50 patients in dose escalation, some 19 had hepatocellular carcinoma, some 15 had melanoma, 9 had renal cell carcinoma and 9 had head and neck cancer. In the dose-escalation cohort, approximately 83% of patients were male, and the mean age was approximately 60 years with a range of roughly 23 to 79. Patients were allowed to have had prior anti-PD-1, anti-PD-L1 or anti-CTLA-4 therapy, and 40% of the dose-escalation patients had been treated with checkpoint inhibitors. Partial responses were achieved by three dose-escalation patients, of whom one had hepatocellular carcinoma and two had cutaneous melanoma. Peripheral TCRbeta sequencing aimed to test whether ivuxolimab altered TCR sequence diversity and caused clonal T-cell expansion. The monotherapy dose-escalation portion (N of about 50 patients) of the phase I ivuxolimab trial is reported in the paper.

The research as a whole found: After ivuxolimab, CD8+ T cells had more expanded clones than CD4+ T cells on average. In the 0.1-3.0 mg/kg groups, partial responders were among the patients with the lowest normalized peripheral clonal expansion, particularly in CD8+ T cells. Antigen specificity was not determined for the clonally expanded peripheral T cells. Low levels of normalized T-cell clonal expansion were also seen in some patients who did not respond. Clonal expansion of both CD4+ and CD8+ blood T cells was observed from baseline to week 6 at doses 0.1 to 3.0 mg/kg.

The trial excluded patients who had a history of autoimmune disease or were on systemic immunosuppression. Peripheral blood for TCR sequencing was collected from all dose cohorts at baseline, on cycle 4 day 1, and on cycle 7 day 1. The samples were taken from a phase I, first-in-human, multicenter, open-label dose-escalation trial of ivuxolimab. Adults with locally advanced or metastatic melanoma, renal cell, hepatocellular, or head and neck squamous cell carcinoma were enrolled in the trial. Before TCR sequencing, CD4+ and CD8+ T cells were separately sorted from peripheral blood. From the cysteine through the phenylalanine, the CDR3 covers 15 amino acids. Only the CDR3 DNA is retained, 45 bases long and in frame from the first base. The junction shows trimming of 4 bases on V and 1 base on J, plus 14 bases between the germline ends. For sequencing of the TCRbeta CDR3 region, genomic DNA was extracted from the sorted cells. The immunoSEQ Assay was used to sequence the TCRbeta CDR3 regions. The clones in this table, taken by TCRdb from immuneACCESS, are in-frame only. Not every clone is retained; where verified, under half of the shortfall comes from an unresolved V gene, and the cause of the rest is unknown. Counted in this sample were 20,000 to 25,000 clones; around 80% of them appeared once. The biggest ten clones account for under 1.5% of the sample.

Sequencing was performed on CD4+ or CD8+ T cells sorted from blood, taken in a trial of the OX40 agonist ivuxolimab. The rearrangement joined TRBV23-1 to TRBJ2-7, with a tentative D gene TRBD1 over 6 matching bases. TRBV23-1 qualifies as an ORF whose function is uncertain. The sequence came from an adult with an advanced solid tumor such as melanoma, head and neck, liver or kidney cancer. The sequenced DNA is TGCGCCAGCAGTCGGGCGGCAGGGGAGTCCTACGAGCAGTACTTC. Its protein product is CASSRAAGESYEQYF.